This TCR beta chain was documented in a study of identical twins. V was shortened by 2 bases and J by 10 bases, with 23 bases between the two germline ends. This CDR3 is 16 amino acids long. Germline values: CDR1 SGHTA, CDR2 FQGNSA. In its sample, this clonotype was seen many times. Template switching introduced a universal primer site, and the cDNA bore unique molecular identifiers. TCRdb processed the 5' RACE reads anew with MiXCR; each CDR3 protein has one entry. The repertoire holds hundreds of thousands of distinct CDR3 sequences, with approximately 6.1% as singletons. Sequenced: naive T cells sorted from blood. The TCR originated in a man between 18 and 35 years old in good health. This chain links TRBV7-2 with TRBJ2-5; no reliable D call. The CDR3 coding sequence is TGTGCCAGCAGCTTATCGTCCGTCACCCTCCAAGTTGGCCAGTACTTC. Protein product: CASSLSSVTLQVGQYF.